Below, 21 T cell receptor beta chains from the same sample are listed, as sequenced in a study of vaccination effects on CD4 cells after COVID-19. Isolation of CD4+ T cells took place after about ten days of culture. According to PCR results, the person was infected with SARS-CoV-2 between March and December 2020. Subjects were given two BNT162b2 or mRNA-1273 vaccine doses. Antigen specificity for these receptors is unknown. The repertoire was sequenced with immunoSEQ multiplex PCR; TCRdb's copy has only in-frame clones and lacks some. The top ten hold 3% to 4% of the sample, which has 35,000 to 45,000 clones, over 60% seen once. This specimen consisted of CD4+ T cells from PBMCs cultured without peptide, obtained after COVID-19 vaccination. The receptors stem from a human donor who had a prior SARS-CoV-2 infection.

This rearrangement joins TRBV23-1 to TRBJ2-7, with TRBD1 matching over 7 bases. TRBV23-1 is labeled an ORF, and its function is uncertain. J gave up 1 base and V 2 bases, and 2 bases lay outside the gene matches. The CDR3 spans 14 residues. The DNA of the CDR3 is TGCGCCAGCAGTCAAACAGGGGTATCCTACGAGCAGTACTTC. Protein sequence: CASSQTGVSYEQYF.

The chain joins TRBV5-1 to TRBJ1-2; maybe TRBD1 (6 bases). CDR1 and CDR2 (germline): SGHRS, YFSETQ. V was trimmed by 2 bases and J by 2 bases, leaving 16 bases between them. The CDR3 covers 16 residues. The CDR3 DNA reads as TGCGCCAGCAGCTTTCCGGGGGCTGATACGAACTATGGCTACACCTTC. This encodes CASSFPGADTNYGYTF.

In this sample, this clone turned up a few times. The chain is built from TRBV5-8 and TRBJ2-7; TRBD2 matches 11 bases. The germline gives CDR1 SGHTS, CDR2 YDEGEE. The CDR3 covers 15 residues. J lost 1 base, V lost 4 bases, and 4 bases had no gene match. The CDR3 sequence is CASSKGLAESYEQYF. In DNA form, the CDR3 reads TGTGCCAGCAGCAAGGGACTAGCGGAATCCTACGAGCAGTACTTC.

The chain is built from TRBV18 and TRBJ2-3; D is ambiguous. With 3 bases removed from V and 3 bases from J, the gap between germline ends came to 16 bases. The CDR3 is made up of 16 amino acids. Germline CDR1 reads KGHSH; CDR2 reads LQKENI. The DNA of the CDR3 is TGTGCCAGCTCACCCCCCGTGGGTCTCCCGACAGATACGCAGTATTTT. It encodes CASSPPVGLPTDTQYF.

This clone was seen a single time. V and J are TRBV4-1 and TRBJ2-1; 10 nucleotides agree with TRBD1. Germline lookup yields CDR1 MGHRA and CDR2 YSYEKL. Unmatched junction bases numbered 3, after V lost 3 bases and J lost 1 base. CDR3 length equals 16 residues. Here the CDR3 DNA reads TGCGCCAGCAGCCAGAGGGACAGGGGTTCCTACAATGAGCAGTTCTTC. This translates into CASSQRDRGSYNEQFF.

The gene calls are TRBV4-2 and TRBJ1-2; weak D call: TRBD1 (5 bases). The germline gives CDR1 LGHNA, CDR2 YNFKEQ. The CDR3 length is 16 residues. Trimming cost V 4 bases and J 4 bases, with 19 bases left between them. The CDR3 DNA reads TGTGCCAGCAGCCCGGATTTAGCCGGGACGGCCTATGGCTACACCTTC. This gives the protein CASSPDLAGTAYGYTF.

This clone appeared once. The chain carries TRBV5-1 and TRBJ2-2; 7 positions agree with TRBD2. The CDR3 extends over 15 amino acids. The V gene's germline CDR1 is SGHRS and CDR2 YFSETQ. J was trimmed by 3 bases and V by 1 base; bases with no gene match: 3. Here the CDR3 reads CASSLLGGHTGELFF. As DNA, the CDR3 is TGCGCCAGCAGCTTGTTGGGAGGGCACACCGGGGAGCTGTTTTTT.

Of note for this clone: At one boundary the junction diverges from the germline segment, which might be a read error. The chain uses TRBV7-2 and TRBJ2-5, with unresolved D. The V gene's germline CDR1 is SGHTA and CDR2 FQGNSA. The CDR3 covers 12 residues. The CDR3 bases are TGTGCCAGCAGTTTAGGTTCAGAGACCCAGTACTTC. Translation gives CASSLGSETQYF.

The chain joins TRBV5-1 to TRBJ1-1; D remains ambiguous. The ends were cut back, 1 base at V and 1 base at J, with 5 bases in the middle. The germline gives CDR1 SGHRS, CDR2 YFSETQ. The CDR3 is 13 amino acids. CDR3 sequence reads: CASSLNQNTEAFF. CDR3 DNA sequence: TGCGCCAGCAGCTTGAACCAGAACACTGAAGCTTTCTTT.

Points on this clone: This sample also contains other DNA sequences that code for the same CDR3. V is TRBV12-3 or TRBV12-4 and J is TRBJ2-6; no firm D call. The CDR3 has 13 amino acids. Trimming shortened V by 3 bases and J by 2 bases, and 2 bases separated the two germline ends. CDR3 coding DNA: TGTGCCAGCAGTTTGGCTGGGGCCAACGTCCTGACTTTC. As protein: CASSLAGANVLTF.

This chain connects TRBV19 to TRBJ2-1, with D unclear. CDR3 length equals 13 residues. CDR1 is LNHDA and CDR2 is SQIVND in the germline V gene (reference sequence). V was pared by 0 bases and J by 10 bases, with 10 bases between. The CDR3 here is CASSIEPLAEQFF. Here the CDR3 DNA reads TGTGCCAGTAGTATAGAACCCTTGGCGGAGCAGTTCTTC.

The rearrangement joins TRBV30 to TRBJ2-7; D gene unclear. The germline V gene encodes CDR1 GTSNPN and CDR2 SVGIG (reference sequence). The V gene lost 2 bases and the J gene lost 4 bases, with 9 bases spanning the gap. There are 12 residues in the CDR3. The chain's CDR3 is CAWSISAYEQYF. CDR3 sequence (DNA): TGTGCCTGGAGTATTTCAGCTTACGAGCAGTACTTC.

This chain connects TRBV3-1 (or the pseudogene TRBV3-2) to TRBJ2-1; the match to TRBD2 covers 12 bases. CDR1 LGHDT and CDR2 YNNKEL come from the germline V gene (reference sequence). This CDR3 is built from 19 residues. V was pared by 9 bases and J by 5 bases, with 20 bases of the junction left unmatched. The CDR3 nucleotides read TGTGCCAGATGCTTTCGGACTAGCGGGATATATATGGGGAACAATGAGCAGTTCTTC. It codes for CARCFRTSGIYMGNNEQFF.

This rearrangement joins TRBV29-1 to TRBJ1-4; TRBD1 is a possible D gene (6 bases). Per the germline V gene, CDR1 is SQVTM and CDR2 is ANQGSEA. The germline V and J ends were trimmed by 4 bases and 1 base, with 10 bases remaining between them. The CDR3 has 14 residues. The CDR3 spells CSVAGDKTNEKLFF. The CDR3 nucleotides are TGCAGCGTTGCTGGGGACAAAACTAATGAAAAACTGTTTTTT.

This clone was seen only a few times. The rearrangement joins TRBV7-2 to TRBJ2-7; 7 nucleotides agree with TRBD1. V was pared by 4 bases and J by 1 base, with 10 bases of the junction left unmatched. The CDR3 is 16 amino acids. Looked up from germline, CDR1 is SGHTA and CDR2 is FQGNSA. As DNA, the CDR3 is TGTGCCAGCAGCTCGCAAGGGGGCGCTGGGTCCTACGAGCAGTACTTC. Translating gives CASSSQGGAGSYEQYF.

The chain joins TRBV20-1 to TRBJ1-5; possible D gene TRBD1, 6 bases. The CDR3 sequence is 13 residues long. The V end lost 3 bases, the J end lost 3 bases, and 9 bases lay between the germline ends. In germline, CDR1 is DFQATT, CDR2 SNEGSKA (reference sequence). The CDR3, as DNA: TGCAGTGCTAGTGGGGACACCAATCAGCCCCAGCATTTT. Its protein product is CSASGDTNQPQHF.

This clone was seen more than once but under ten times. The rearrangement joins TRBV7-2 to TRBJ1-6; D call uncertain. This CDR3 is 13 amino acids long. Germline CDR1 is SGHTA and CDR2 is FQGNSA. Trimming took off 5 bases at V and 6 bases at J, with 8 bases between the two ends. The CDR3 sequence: CASSPHSNSPLHF. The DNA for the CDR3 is TGTGCCAGCAGCCCCCACTCTAATTCACCCCTCCACTTT.

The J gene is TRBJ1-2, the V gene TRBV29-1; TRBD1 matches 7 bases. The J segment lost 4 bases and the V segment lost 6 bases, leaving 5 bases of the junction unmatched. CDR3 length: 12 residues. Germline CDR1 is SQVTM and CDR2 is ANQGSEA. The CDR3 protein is CSVDRVAYGYTF. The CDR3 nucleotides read TGCAGCGTCGACAGGGTTGCCTATGGCTACACCTTC. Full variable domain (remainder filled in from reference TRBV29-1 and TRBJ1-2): SAVISQKPSRDICQRGTSLTIQCQVDSQVTMMFWYRQQPGQSLTLIATANQGSEATYESGFVIDKFPISRPNLTFSTLTVSNMSPEDSSIYLCSVDRVAYGYTFGSGTRLTVV.

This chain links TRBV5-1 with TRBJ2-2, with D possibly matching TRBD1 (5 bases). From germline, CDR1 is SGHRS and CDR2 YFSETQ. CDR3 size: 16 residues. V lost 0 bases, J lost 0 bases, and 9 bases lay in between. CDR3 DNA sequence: TGCGCCAGCAGCTTGGGGCAGGGTGCGAACACCGGGGAGCTGTTTTTT. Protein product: CASSLGQGANTGELFF.

The CDR3 nucleotides are TGTGCTAGTGGTTTAGCCCAGAACACTGAAGCTTTCTTT. Amino acid sequence: CASGLAQNTEAFF. This chain links TRBV12-5 with TRBJ1-1; D gene uncertain. Trimming cost V 3 bases and J 1 base, with 6 bases left between them. The CDR3 runs to 13 residues. Germline V gene lookup returns CDR1 LGHNT and CDR2 FRNRAP.

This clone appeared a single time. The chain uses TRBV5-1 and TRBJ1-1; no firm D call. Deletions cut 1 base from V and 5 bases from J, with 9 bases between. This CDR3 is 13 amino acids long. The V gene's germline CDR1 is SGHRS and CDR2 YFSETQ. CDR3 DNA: TGCGCCAGCAGCTTGACGGCGGGAACTGAAGCTTTCTTT. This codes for CASSLTAGTEAFF.